The entry below describes one T cell receptor beta chain. This clone appeared a few times. Its antigen is not yet known. Per-base quality was not reported, and no clone a single base away is much larger than it. This specimen comes from a study of brain T cells in children with intractable seizures (dated by TCRdb to the early 2020s). Regarding the complete study: A NanoString immunology panel was first used to screen resected brain tissue from about 53 pediatric epilepsy surgery cases for immune gene transcripts. Among the approximately twelve selected surgery cases, pre-surgery blood was additionally sequenced for eight, leaving four cases with brain tissue only. Study-level results and caveats: Because sequencing depth differed between pre- and post-surgery blood, the absence of clones from the pre-surgery sample may reflect undersampling. Viral specificity was inferred solely from CDR3 sequence similarity, and the HCMV serostatus of the patients was not known.

The immunoSEQ assay was applied to genomic DNA to generate the TCR beta chain sequences. Turning to the authors' computational methods: Any CDR3 sequence that did not begin with the conserved framework cysteine at position 104 was removed by hand. To get clonality, the normalized Shannon's Diversity Index was subtracted from one, giving values from 0 (maximal diversity) to 1 (oligoclonal). Chi-squared comparison-of-proportions tests assessed whether the same CDR3 differed in frequency between samples, such as brain versus blood. Public clonotypes were identified through searches of immuneACCESS, and similarity to known antiviral clonotypes was evaluated with the VDJdb browser. The table comes from immuneACCESS by way of TCRdb, which keeps in-frame sequences with V and J called. Part of the clones is missing from these tables; in studies checked, under half for an unresolved V gene and the rest for unknown reasons. The D gene and trimming were derived from the DNA, and the V and J assignments and clone size from that table. In all, the sample holds about 41,000 clones, and approximately 90% of those were seen once. Jointly, the top ten make up 6.3% of the sample.

V ends up 5 bases short and J 1 base short, with an unmatched junction base count of 4. From the cysteine up to the phenylalanine, the CDR3 has a length of 15 residues. The kept DNA is CDR3 alone, 45 bases in frame from the first base. The germline V gene (reference sequence) yields MNHEY for CDR1 and SMNVEV for CDR2. Explained via the paper, the time point label denotes: resected brain tissue, or blood drawn just prior to surgery. The surgery cases with the highest brain T cell transcript signatures were chosen for TCR beta chain sequencing of brain tissue, and also of blood when blood was available. Before surgery, patients had received at least one anti-epileptic drug. The TCR-sequenced patients were children whose drug-resistant epilepsy was caused by tuberous sclerosis complex, focal cortical dysplasia, Rasmussen encephalitis or hemimegalencephaly. Bulk genomic DNA was extracted from unsorted brain tissue and whole blood with the Monarch genomic DNA purification kit.

The TCR originated in a girl aged 2-9 years with tuberous sclerosis and intractable seizures. Recombination linked TRBV27 to TRBJ2-2; TRBD2 fits 7 bases in the junction. This specimen was peripheral blood, taken at surgery. The DNA is as follows: TGTGCCAGCAGTCAGAGCGGGATGAACACCGGGGAGCTGTTTTTT. Translated, it reads CASSQSGMNTGELFF.